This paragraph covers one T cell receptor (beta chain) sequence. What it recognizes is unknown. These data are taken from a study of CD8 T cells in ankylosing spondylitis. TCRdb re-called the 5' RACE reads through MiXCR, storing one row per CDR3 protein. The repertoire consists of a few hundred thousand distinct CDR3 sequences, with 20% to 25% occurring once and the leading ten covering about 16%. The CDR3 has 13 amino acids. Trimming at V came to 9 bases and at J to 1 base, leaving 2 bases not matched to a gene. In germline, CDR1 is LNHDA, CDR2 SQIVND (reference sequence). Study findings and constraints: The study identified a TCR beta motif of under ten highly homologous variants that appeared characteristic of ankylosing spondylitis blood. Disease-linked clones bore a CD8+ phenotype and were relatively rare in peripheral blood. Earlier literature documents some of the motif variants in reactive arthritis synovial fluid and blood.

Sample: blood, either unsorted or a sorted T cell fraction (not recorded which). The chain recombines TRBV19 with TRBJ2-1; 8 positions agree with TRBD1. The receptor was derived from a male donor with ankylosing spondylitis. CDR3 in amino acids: CASRDRSYNEQFF. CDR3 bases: TGTGCCAGCAGGGACAGGTCCTACAATGAGCAGTTCTTC. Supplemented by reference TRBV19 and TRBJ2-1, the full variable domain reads DGGITQSPKYLFRKEGQNVTLSCEQNLNHDAMYWYRQDPGQGLRLIYYSQIVNDFQKGDIAEGYSVSREKKESFPLTVTSAQKNPTAFYLCASRDRSYNEQFFGPGTRLTVL.